Below, one TCR beta chain is given with its context. The specificity of this receptor is unknown. Nothing much larger sits one base from this clone, and base qualities are not available. The CDR3 spans 16 residues, from the cysteine through the phenylalanine. The entry retains the CDR3 DNA only, 48 bases that are in frame from base 1. The germline V gene sets CDR1 to KGHSH and CDR2 to LQKENI. V is shortened by 2 bases, J by 5 bases, and the region joining them spans 18 bases. Several healthy control donors served as the comparison group for repertoire analyses. Before genomic DNA extraction, CD8+ T cells without CD4 were isolated from blood. The library was obtained by the immunoSEQ multiplex PCR assay. Genomic DNA from the sorted T-cell subsets was used to amplify and sequence rearranged TCR beta chain products. In the authors' own workflow: Shannon entropy and Simpson indices were used to measure how diverse the repertoire of productive TCR beta rearrangements was. To assess clonal expansion, the frequencies of the 100 most abundant productive TCR beta clonotypes were added up as a share of total reads. The TRB repertoires were scored with a self-reactivity index built on which amino acids appear at CDR3beta positions 6 and 7. Two-way ANOVA was used for repertoire analyses, while Student t or Mann-Whitney tests were used for flow cytometric analyses. Drawn from immuneACCESS, this table holds only the in-frame rearrangements with V and J called that TCRdb kept. Clones are partly lost; checked studies trace under half to an unresolved V gene and leave the rest unexplained. That table gives V, J and clone size, and the DNA gave D and trimming. The sample table records tens of thousands of clones; about 89% of these occur just once. Of the sample, roughly an eighth is held by the ten largest clones.

This entry comes from a study of regulatory and conventional T cells in RAG deficiency (dated by TCRdb to 2016 to 2017). About the full investigation: High-throughput TCR beta sequencing was used to compare the diversity and composition of the Treg, conventional CD4+ and CD8+ T cell repertoires of RAG-deficient patients with those of healthy controls.

General conclusions and limits of the study: Compared with control T-cell subpopulations, the RAG-deficient patients had markedly lower Shannon entropy and higher Simpson indices. Shorter CDR3 lengths were found in all patient T-cell subsets, and >85% Treg-Tconv repertoire overlap at nucleotide and amino acid level was observed in Omenn syndrome patients. In Omenn syndrome patients, sorted CD25-high CD127-low cells may represent peripherally activated cells rather than bona fide Treg cells. Compared with controls, Omenn syndrome and CID/AS patients had 85 to 100-fold fewer unique TCR beta sequences in Treg cells, but only approximately 10-fold fewer in the other subsets. For some subjects, some T-cell subset analyses were not performed.

This sample also appeared in a second study, on regulatory T cells. As the second paper documents: The multiplex PCR used 52 forward TRBV primers and 13 reverse TRBJ primers, with assay-based and computational corrections for amplification bias. Patient repertoires showed restricted unique TRB V-J pairs and skewed V and J gene usage, most marked in regulatory T cells. The study compared T-cell receptor beta repertoires of sorted regulatory, conventional CD4+ and CD8+ T cells in CD3G-deficient patients with those in healthy controls. Peripheral blood mononuclear cells were isolated by Ficoll density separation. CD3+ CD8+ CD4- T cells were isolated on a FACSAria cell sorter. Within the immunoSEQ assay, multiplex PCR amplified rearranged TRB loci from genomic DNA. TRB amplicons were sequenced on an Illumina HiSeq platform. Raw sequences were error-filtered and aligned to reference gene sequences by custom algorithms and were subsequently analyzed with the immunoSEQ online tools. Frequencies of productive and nonproductive TRB rearrangements were assessed among unique sequences as well as among total sequences. Prism software was used to run t tests, Mann-Whitney tests or two-way ANOVA for comparisons between groups.

This TCR came from a human donor in good health. The sample taken for sequencing was CD8+ T cells sorted from blood. This chain joins TRBV18 to TRBJ2-5; no confident D gene assignment can be made. The CDR3 reads CASSPALGGKGETQYF. The DNA reads as follows: TGTGCCAGCTCACCAGCTCTGGGCGGTAAGGGTGAGACCCAGTACTTC. The full variable domain, with segments outside the CDR3 supplied by the reference TRBV18 and TRBJ2-5 proteins, appears as NAGVMQNPRHLVRRRGQEARLRCSPMKGHSHVYWYRQLPEEGLKFMVYLQKENIIDESGMPKERFSAEFPKEGPSILRIQQVVRGDSAAYFCASSPALGGKGETQYFGPGTRLLVL.